Sequencing of this TCR beta chain was carried out in a study of blood T cells in healthy people across ages. Findings and limits, study-wide: Greater diversity and more naive CD4+ cells were seen in long-lived donors than in aged donors.

The use of a sample-barcoded 5' primer and a J-beta primer mix characterized a second PCR of 7 to 11 cycles. The study obtained at least 3 million CDR3-containing paired-end reads from every sample. TCRdb redid the calling of the 5' RACE reads with MiXCR, one entry per CDR3 protein. This table has about 500,000 distinct CDR3 sequences, about 24% appearing once. Donor samples were obtained from healthy Caucasian individuals from Russia, aged about 6 to 95. This CDR3 is built from 16 residues. Per germline, CDR1 LGHNT and CDR2 FRNRAP. Trimming took off 0 bases at V and 4 bases at J, with 15 bases between the two ends. This clonotype turned up a few times. Its antigen is unknown. This sample also appeared in a second study, on T cells of mothers and their children. From that second work: Second-PCR primer M1S introduced sample barcodes and 2-4 random nucleotides.

The chain carries TRBV12-5 and TRBJ1-1, with D possibly matching TRBD1 (5 bases). Specimen: blood. This TCR came from a boy between 10 and 17 years old in good health. In DNA form, the CDR3 reads TGTGCTAGTGGTTTGGTATTGAGTGGGGGAGTCACTGAAGCTTTCTTT. Its protein is CASGLVLSGGVTEAFF.